One and the same sample provided the 18 T cell receptor beta chains below, sequenced in a study of T cell changes during pregnancy in multiple sclerosis (dated by TCRdb to about 2019). The method was the immunoSEQ multiplex PCR assay. TCRdb provides this immuneACCESS table in a form limited to in-frame rearrangements. Some clones are lacking; in checked studies, under half of them reflect an unresolved V gene, and why the rest are absent is not known. The sample yields roughly 80,000 clones; just over 90% were counted once. Roughly 2.5% of the sample is in the top ten clones. The source material was peripheral blood, sampled in the second trimester of pregnancy. These receptor sequences come from a female donor with multiple sclerosis, enrolled in a pregnancy study.

Only a few counts were recorded for this clone. The chain carries TRBV21-1 and TRBJ2-3; the table's D gene call, TRBD1, was not cross checked with the DNA. TRBV21-1 counts as a pseudogene. CDR3 length equals 16 residues. The CDR3 DNA follows: TGTGCCAGCAGCGTAGGACACTCGATTACCACAGATACGCAGTATTTT. This translates into CASSVGHSITTDTQYF.

V gene TRBV5-6 combines with J gene TRBJ1-2, with no clear D. Trimming left V 0 bases short and J 2 bases short, with 8 bases between. This CDR3 region has 14 residues. Germline CDR1 reads SGHDT; CDR2 reads YYEEEE. The CDR3 nucleotides are TGTGCCAGCAGCTTGGAAGGAGGGAACTATGGCTACACCTTC. Protein product: CASSLEGGNYGYTF. Looking up the rest from reference TRBV5-6 and TRBJ1-2 gives the full variable domain: DAGVTQSPTHLIKTRGQQVTLRCSPKSGHDTVSWYQQALGQGPQFIFQYYEEEERQRGNFPDRFSGHQFPNYSSELNVNALLLGDSALYLCASSLEGGNYGYTFGSGTRLTVV.

The V gene is TRBV7-2, the J gene TRBJ2-7, with D perhaps TRBD1 (6 bases). The V and J ends lost 1 base and 0 bases respectively, with 7 bases between them. Germline CDR1 is SGHTA and CDR2 is FQGNSA. CDR3 length: 14 residues. CDR3 sequence reads: CASSLGTASYEQYF. CDR3 DNA sequence: TGTGCCAGCAGCTTAGGGACAGCCTCCTACGAGCAGTACTTC. The variable domain in full, completed from reference TRBV7-2 and TRBJ2-7, reads GAGVSQSPSNKVTEKGKDVELRCDPISGHTALYWYRQSLGQGLEFLIYFQGNSAPDKSGLPSDRFSAERTGGSVSTLTIQRTQQEDSAVYLCASSLGTASYEQYFGPGTRLTVT.

This chain uses TRBV7-9 with TRBJ1-3, with 7 bases matching TRBD1. The V and J ends lost 6 bases and 2 bases, in that order; junction bases with no gene match: 10. The CDR3 has 16 amino acids. Germline V CDR1 and CDR2: SEHNR, FQNEAQ (reference sequence). The CDR3 loop reads CASRPIGGSPGNTIYF. CDR3 bases: TGTGCCAGCAGACCTATAGGGGGCAGTCCTGGAAACACCATATATTTT.

The CDR3 DNA reads as TGTGCCAGTAGAGACAGGGTCGATCAGCCCCAGCATTTT. It is translated as CASRDRVDQPQHF. V gene TRBV19 combines with J gene TRBJ1-5, with 7 bases identical to TRBD1. This CDR3 is 13 amino acids long. Trimming at V came to 6 bases and at J to 5 bases, leaving 4 bases not matched to a gene. Germline V CDR1 and CDR2: LNHDA, SQIVND (reference sequence).

V usage is TRBV27 and J usage is TRBJ2-5, with TRBD2 matching over 11 bases. V lost 2 bases to trimming and J lost 5 bases; unmatched junction nucleotides: 7. Germline V gives CDR1 MNHEY, CDR2 SMNVEV (reference sequence). This CDR3 has 16 residues. CDR3 sequence: CASSLIAGGPVETQYF. In DNA, the CDR3 is TGTGCCAGCAGTTTAATAGCGGGGGGGCCTGTGGAGACCCAGTACTTC.

The chain links TRBV11-2 to TRBJ1-1; possibly TRBD1 for D (5 bases). This CDR3 is 14 amino acids long. Trimming took off 1 base at V and 4 bases at J, with 10 bases between the two ends. Germline assignment: CDR1 SGHAT and CDR2 FQNNGV. The CDR3 here is CASSLGQGGTEAFF. The CDR3 DNA follows: TGTGCCAGCAGCTTAGGTCAGGGTGGCACTGAAGCTTTCTTT.

The J gene is TRBJ2-3, the V gene TRBV6-5; D may be TRBD1 (6 bases). Germline V lookup: CDR1 MNHEY, CDR2 SVGAGI. The V and J ends lost 4 bases and 5 bases respectively, with 13 bases between them. This CDR3 contains 14 residues. The CDR3 sequence is CASSFPIQGDTQYF. As DNA, the CDR3 is TGTGCCAGCAGTTTCCCCATACAGGGAGATACGCAGTATTTT.

V usage is TRBV15 and J usage is TRBJ2-2, with D maybe TRBD1 (6 bases). The V and J ends lost 1 base and 4 bases respectively, with 10 bases between them. Germline values: CDR1 LNHNV, CDR2 YYDKDF (reference sequence). There are 15 residues in the CDR3. The CDR3 spells CATSRGGTFTGELFF. For the CDR3, the DNA is TGTGCCACCAGCAGAGGAGGGACATTCACCGGGGAGCTGTTTTTT.

The CDR3 bases are TGTGCCTGGACAGCCGGGACAGGAATGAGGGCTAATGAAAAACTGTTTTTT. It codes for CAWTAGTGMRANEKLFF. The V and J genes are TRBV30 and TRBJ1-4, with 8 bases identical to TRBD1. V was pared by 4 bases and J by 3 bases, with 13 bases of the junction left unmatched. Germline V gene sequence: CDR1 GTSNPN, CDR2 SVGIG (reference sequence). CDR3 length: 17 amino acids.

The chain combines TRBV6-1 with TRBJ2-2; D is perhaps TRBD2 (5 bases). Germline V lookup: CDR1 MNHNS, CDR2 SASEGT. The CDR3 runs to 14 residues. V shed 0 bases and J shed 7 bases, with 9 bases lying between them. CDR3 sequence (DNA): TGTGCCAGCAGTGAAGCTTACCGGGGCGGGGAGCTGTTTTTT. It yields the protein CASSEAYRGGELFF.

The J gene is TRBJ2-1, the V gene TRBV27; tentative D call: TRBD2 (6 bases). The length of the CDR3 is 16 residues. V was trimmed by 4 bases and J by 0 bases, leaving 13 bases between them. Germline V gene sequence: CDR1 MNHEY, CDR2 SMNVEV (reference sequence). The CDR3 protein is CASSSHLASSYNEQFF. The CDR3 DNA sequence: TGTGCCAGCAGTTCTCACCTAGCGAGCTCCTACAATGAGCAGTTCTTC.

The CDR3 is CASSLGDSSGNTIYF. CDR3 bases: TGCGCCAGCAGCTTGGGGGACAGCTCTGGAAACACCATATATTTT. The V and J genes are TRBV5-1 and TRBJ1-3; 7 bases are shared with TRBD1. Germline-derived CDR1 and CDR2 are SGHRS and YFSETQ. There are 15 residues in the CDR3. V shed 0 bases and J 0 bases; nucleotides not matched to a gene: 0. The whole variable domain, remainder taken from reference TRBV5-1 and TRBJ1-3, is KAGVTQTPRYLIKTRGQQVTLSCSPISGHRSVSWYQQTPGQGLQFLFEYFSETQRNKGNFPGRFSGRQFSNSRSEMNVSTLELGDSALYLCASSLGDSSGNTIYFGEGSWLTVV.

The CDR3 loop is CASSYSESLEETQYF. The CDR3 bases are TGTGCCAGCAGTTACAGCGAGAGCCTAGAAGAGACCCAGTACTTC. The V gene is TRBV6-5, the J gene TRBJ2-5; D is undetermined. Germline V lookup: CDR1 MNHEY, CDR2 SVGAGI. The length of the CDR3 is 15 residues. V lost 2 bases and J 3 bases, leaving 13 bases between the germline ends.

This clone has just a few counts. The V gene is TRBV2, the J gene TRBJ1-1, with unresolved D. Trimming took 7 bases from V and 10 from J, leaving 13 bases between them. Looked up from germline, CDR1 is SNHLY and CDR2 is FYNNEI. The CDR3 spans 11 residues. The CDR3 reads CASTPDLVAFF. DNA for the CDR3: TGTGCCAGCACTCCTGACCTAGTAGCTTTCTTT.

V and J are TRBV10-3 and TRBJ1-1, with D perhaps TRBD1 (5 bases). The CDR3 is made up of 15 amino acids. Germline lookup yields CDR1 ENHRY and CDR2 SYGVKD. V lost 0 bases to trimming and J lost 5 bases, with 13 bases between them. The CDR3 DNA reads TGTGCCATCAGTGAGTCCGGGCGGGGGGGGACTGAAGCTTTCTTT. It codes for CAISESGRGGTEAFF.

The chain recombines TRBV9 with TRBJ2-2, with 10 bases aligning to TRBD2. V shed 5 bases and J 4 bases; nucleotides not matched to a gene: 14. In germline, CDR1 is SGDLS, CDR2 YYNGEE. The CDR3 consists of 18 residues. The chain's CDR3 is CASSAGRAGGQFTGELFF. The DNA of the CDR3 is TGTGCCAGCAGTGCAGGGAGAGCGGGGGGGCAGTTCACCGGGGAGCTGTTTTTT.

The chain carries TRBV25-1 and TRBJ2-7; maybe TRBD2 (6 bases). Per the germline V gene, CDR1 is MGHDK and CDR2 is SYGVNS. The CDR3 has 16 residues. Trimming left V 1 base short and J 3 bases short, with 16 bases between. In DNA, the CDR3 is TGTGCCAGCAGTGAATTAGGTTTCGGGGGAGGCTACGAGCAGTACTTC. Protein: CASSELGFGGGYEQYF.